The 6 T cell receptor beta chains below were found in one sample sequenced in a study of siplizumab effects on memory and regulatory T cells (dated by TCRdb to about 2019). The library relied on the immunoSEQ multiplex PCR assay. TCRdb retrieved this table from immuneACCESS and kept in-frame rearrangements only. Not all clones are present; in checked studies, unresolved V genes account for under half, and no reason is known for the remainder. For this sample the table gives about 50,000 clones, of which less than 98% were detected only once. Jointly, the top ten make up about 0.6% of the sample. Input material: naive CD4+ T cells sorted from blood. In the paper's terms, the cell subset or site label means: unstimulated naive T cells. These receptors were obtained from a human donor in good health.

The J gene is TRBJ1-1, the V gene TRBV6-6; a possible D gene is TRBD1 (5 bases). The germline V gene has CDR1 MNHNY and CDR2 SVGAGI (reference sequence). The V end was cut by 4 bases, the J end by 6 bases, with 15 bases between. The CDR3 totals 14 residues. CDR3 sequence (DNA): TGTGCCAGCAGTTTCCCAGACAGTGGAGCTGAAGCTTTCTTT. As protein: CASSFPDSGAEAFF.

The chain couples TRBV7-9 to TRBJ1-1; D not certain. Trimming stripped 5 bases from V and 3 bases from J, with 7 bases between. Germline V gene lookup returns CDR1 SEHNR and CDR2 FQNEAQ (reference sequence). The CDR3 contains 12 residues. CDR3 in DNA: TGTGCCAGCAGCATGGGGTACACTGAAGCTTTCTTT. Translating gives CASSMGYTEAFF.

This clone was seen once. This chain links TRBV7-9 with TRBJ1-4, with 10 nucleotides matching TRBD1. Losses at the gene ends were 1 base for V and 4 bases for J; bases not matched to a gene: 9. The germline V gene encodes CDR1 SEHNR and CDR2 FQNEAQ (reference sequence). The CDR3 is 18 residues long. The CDR3 sequence is CASSLVKIGTGVNEKLFF. The CDR3 DNA follows: TGTGCCAGCAGCTTAGTAAAGATCGGGACAGGGGTTAATGAAAAACTGTTTTTT.

V usage is TRBV5-1 and J usage is TRBJ1-2; D might be TRBD1 (6 bases). Germline CDR1 reads SGHRS; CDR2 reads YFSETQ. The CDR3 has 13 amino acids. The V end was cut by 1 base, the J end by 6 bases, with 10 bases between. The CDR3 here is CASSLLQGDGYTF. In DNA, the CDR3 is TGCGCCAGCAGCTTGCTACAGGGAGATGGCTACACCTTC.

The chain couples TRBV6-5 to TRBJ2-1; D perhaps matches TRBD1 (6 bases). The CDR3 is made up of 15 amino acids. Deletions cut 6 bases from V and 1 base from J, with 13 bases between. Per the germline V gene, CDR1 is MNHEY and CDR2 is SVGAGI. The CDR3: CASRSGTLSYNEQFF. Here the CDR3 DNA reads TGTGCCAGCAGAAGTGGGACACTATCCTACAATGAGCAGTTCTTC.

The CDR3 sequence is CASSLDREGYEQYF. The CDR3 DNA follows: TGCGCCAGCAGCTTGGATCGGGAAGGCTACGAGCAGTACTTC. The J gene is TRBJ2-7, the V gene TRBV5-1; D is possibly TRBD2 (5 bases). Per germline, CDR1 SGHRS and CDR2 YFSETQ. Trimming took off 0 bases at V and 3 bases at J, with 10 bases between the two ends. The CDR3 runs 14 residues.